The rows below give T cell receptor beta chains drawn from one sample of a study of blood T cells in healthy people across ages. TCRdb reanalysed the 5' RACE reads using MiXCR and keeps one entry per CDR3 protein. The table records 1.5 million to 2 million distinct CDR3 sequences, roughly 49% of them present only once. The material sequenced was blood. These receptor sequences come from a woman aged 40 to 55 in good health. Each CDR3 is given with its conserved first and last residue. D genes are given only for firm matches. Rows may omit the clone size; those that give it use once, few, many or a size class.

TRBD2,TRBJ2-7,-,TRBV5-1,TGCGCCAGCAGCTTGGATCGGGAGGATAGCGAGCAGTACTTC,CASSLDREDSEQYF
-,TRBJ2-4,-,TRBV9,TGTGCCAGCAGCGTAGGAGATAGCGGCAACAAAAACATTCAGTACTTC,CASSVGDSGNKNIQYF
-,TRBJ1-2,-,TRBV5-1,TGCGCCAGCAGCTTGTACCAGGGGATATATGGCTACACCTTC,CASSLYQGIYGYTF
-,TRBJ2-7,-,TRBV5-5,TGTGCCAGCAGCGTTAGTAGCTCCTACGAGCAGTACTTC,CASSVSSSYEQYF
TRBD2,TRBJ2-4,once,TRBV12-3/TRBV12-4,TGTGCCAGCAGTTTTATAGCGGGGGTCGAAGAGGCCCAGTACTTC,CASSFIAGVEEAQYF
TRBD2,TRBJ2-5,-,TRBV4-3,TGCGCCAGCAGCCCGTTGGGGGGGGTTCGAGAGACCCAGTACTTC,CASSPLGGVRETQYF
-,TRBJ1-5,once,TRBV7-9,TGTGCCAGCAGCGTTGACAGACTCAATCAGCCCCAGCATTTT,CASSVDRLNQPQHF
-,TRBJ2-5,many,TRBV7-2,TGTGCCAGCAGCCTTTATGGGAGAGGAGAGACCCAGTACTTC,CASSLYGRGETQYF
-,TRBJ1-4,-,TRBV20-1,TGCAGTGCTAGAGCGGGAGTTAATGAAAAACTGTTTTTT,CSARAGVNEKLFF
-,TRBJ2-1,-,TRBV7-3,TGTGCCAGCAGCTCACCGAACGACGATGAGCAGTTCTTC,CASSSPNDDEQFF
TRBD2,TRBJ2-7,many,TRBV10-3,TGTGCCATCAGTGAGGGGAGGACTAGCGGGGGCTACGAGCAGTACTTC,CAISEGRTSGGYEQYF
TRBD2,TRBJ2-5,-,TRBV7-2,TGTGCCAGCAGCTTAAGACCGGGGGGGCCTAAAATTGGAGAGACCCAGTACTTC,CASSLRPGGPKIGETQYF
-,TRBJ2-7,-,TRBV2,TGTGCCAGCAGAATGCAGGCAGATGAGCAGTACTTC,CASRMQADEQYF
-,TRBJ1-2,once,TRBV27,TGTGCCAGCAGTTTAGATGGGGCCCGATCAGGCGGCGGCTATGGCTACACCTTC,CASSLDGARSGGGYGYTF
-,TRBJ2-5,-,TRBV12-5,TGTGCTAGTGGTTTGGTACATAGGGTGGAGACCCAGTACTTC,CASGLVHRVETQYF
-,TRBJ2-1,-,TRBV20-1,TGCAGTGCTAGGAACCCGGGGTTCTACAATGAGCAGTTCTTC,CSARNPGFYNEQFF
-,TRBJ2-3,-,TRBV7-8,TGTGCCAGCAGCGCAGATACCCTCACAGATACGCAGTATTTT,CASSADTLTDTQYF
TRBD1,TRBJ2-1,-,TRBV7-9,TGTGCCAGCAGGGGGGACAGGGCAGCCTACAATGAGCAGTTCTTC,CASRGDRAAYNEQFF
TRBD1,TRBJ2-7,-,TRBV4-2,TGTGCCAGCAGCCAAGAGGGGACCGGACAGGACGAGCAGTACTTC,CASSQEGTGQDEQYF
-,TRBJ2-7,-,TRBV14,TGTGCCAGCAGCCAAGATGGTCCCCCGCCCAGTATGGGGGATTACGAGCAGTACTTC,CASSQDGPPPSMGDYEQYF
-,TRBJ2-6,few,TRBV29-1,TGCAGCGTTGGGGCGGAAGGGACGCGGTCTGGGGCCAACGTCCTGACTTTC,CSVGAEGTRSGANVLTF
-,TRBJ2-5,-,TRBV6-4,TGTGCCAGCGGGCCAGGGGATCAAGAGACCCAGTACTTC,CASGPGDQETQYF
-,TRBJ1-4,few,TRBV5-1,TGCGCCAGCAGCCCCGGGGGCTCCGCAACTAATGAAAAACTGTTTTTT,CASSPGGSATNEKLFF
TRBD2,TRBJ2-5,few,TRBV15,TGTGCCACCAGCAGAGATCGCGGGGGTTCGGTGACCCAGTACTTC,CATSRDRGGSVTQYF
-,TRBJ2-3,-,TRBV24-1,TGTGCCACCAGTACTAACTCCGGAGCCCGCGGGAATACGCAGTATTTT,CATSTNSGARGNTQYF
-,TRBJ2-5,-,TRBV3-1,TGTGCCAGCAGCCAATCTACAACTGGACTGGGCGAGACCCAGTACTTC,CASSQSTTGLGETQYF
-,TRBJ1-4,-,TRBV9,TGTGCCAGCAGCGTAACGGGCAGCATTAATGAAAAACTGTTTTTT,CASSVTGSINEKLFF
-,TRBJ2-7,-,TRBV6-5,TGTGCCAGCAGTTACTCGGCCCTCAATTTCTACGAGCAGTACTTC,CASSYSALNFYEQYF
-,TRBJ2-1,few,TRBV3-1,TGTGCCAGCAGCCTTCCCCAGGGGCTCTCCTACAATGAGCAGTTCTTC,CASSLPQGLSYNEQFF
-,TRBJ2-7,few,TRBV6-2/TRBV6-3,TGTGCCGAGGGGACCCACGAGCAGTACTTC,CAEGTHEQYF
-,TRBJ2-1,-,TRBV5-1,TGCGCCAGCTTAGGGCCCTCCTACGAGCAGTTCTTC,CASLGPSYEQFF
-,TRBJ2-3,-,TRBV27,TGTGCCAGCACGTCGGACCCTAGCACAGATACGCAGTATTTT,CASTSDPSTDTQYF
TRBD1,TRBJ2-5,few,TRBV7-3,TGTGCCAGCAGCTGGGGACAGGGACCCCAAGAGACCCAGTACTTC,CASSWGQGPQETQYF
-,TRBJ1-2,-,TRBV10-2,TGCGCCAGCACCGTATCGGCGGGAACACACTATGGCTACACCTTC,CASTVSAGTHYGYTF
-,TRBJ2-1,-,TRBV6-1,TGTGCCAGCGGCCTGGACAGTCCAAGGAACAATGAGCAGTTCTTC,CASGLDSPRNNEQFF
-,TRBJ2-3,-,TRBV4-2,TGTGCCAGCAGCCAAGATCCCTATTGGGCGCAGTATTTT,CASSQDPYWAQYF
TRBD2,TRBJ2-1,few,TRBV6-1,TGTGCCAGCAGCCCCAGAAGGGCGGGGGAGCAAGGATCCTACAATGAGCAGTTCTTC,CASSPRRAGEQGSYNEQFF
TRBD2,TRBJ2-1,few,TRBV25-1,TGTGCCAGCAGTGAACGACTAGCAGAAGGTTACAGTGAGCAGTTCTTC,CASSERLAEGYSEQFF
TRBD1,TRBJ2-5,-,TRBV20-1,TGCAGTGCTACCACTACAGGGGCGGGAGAGACCCAGTACTTC,CSATTTGAGETQYF
-,TRBJ2-2,-,TRBV9,TGTGCCAGCAGCGTATACCCAAGCAACACCGGGGAGCTGTTTTTT,CASSVYPSNTGELFF
-,TRBJ2-7,-,TRBV5-1,TGCGCCAGCAGCTTGAACACGGATACCTACGAGCAGTACTTC,CASSLNTDTYEQYF
TRBD2,TRBJ2-1,-,TRBV7-2,TGTGCCAGCAGCACAGGACTAGCGGGGGGCCATGAGCAGTTCTTC,CASSTGLAGGHEQFF
-,TRBJ2-1,-,TRBV6-2/TRBV6-3,TGTGCCAGCAGTTATACGGGGGTCTCAGAGACCCAGTTCTTC,CASSYTGVSETQFF
-,TRBJ1-2,-,TRBV5-8,TGTGCCAGCAGCTTGGGGAGGCAGGTCTATGGCTACACCTTC,CASSLGRQVYGYTF
-,TRBJ1-2,few,TRBV20-1,TGCAGTGCTAGAGATACAGCTAACTATGGCTACACCTTC,CSARDTANYGYTF
-,TRBJ2-5,few,TRBV7-2,TGTGCCAGCACCCTCGGGGGTATCGGGGAGACCCAGTACTTC,CASTLGGIGETQYF
TRBD2,TRBJ2-1,-,TRBV18,TGTGCCAGCTCACCACCCTCGGGGGGGGCCCTGGGGGAGCAGTTCTTC,CASSPPSGGALGEQFF